What follows are 24 T cell receptor beta chains derived from one specimen sequenced in a study of cytomegalovirus exposure and HLA in healthy donors. The PCR had 60 Vbeta and 13 Jbeta primers. Sequencing was performed with immunoSEQ multiplex PCR; in TCRdb, only in-frame clones are kept and a portion is missing. The data hold about 180,000 clones, with 76% observed a single time. The specimen was PBMCs. The source of these receptors is a man aged 18 to 35 in good health and CMV-seronegative.

V usage is TRBV5-1 and J usage is TRBJ2-1, with 10 bases fitting TRBD2. Trimming took 1 base from V and 4 from J; bases not matched to a gene: 2. The CDR3 sequence is 15 residues long. Looked up from germline, CDR1 is SGHRS and CDR2 is YFSETQ. CDR3 in amino acids: CASSLLAGAYNEQFF. In DNA form, the CDR3 reads TGCGCCAGCAGCTTGCTAGCGGGAGCGTACAATGAGCAGTTCTTC.

In this sample, this clone turned up once. The CDR3 nucleotides are TGTGCCAGCGACACCTCCTACGAGCAGTACTTC. Translation: CASDTSYEQYF. This rearrangement joins TRBV6-1 to TRBJ2-7; the D is unclear. Looked up from germline, CDR1 is MNHNS and CDR2 is SASEGT. The ends were cut back, 8 bases at V and 0 bases at J, with 5 bases in the middle. CDR3 length: 11 residues.

The chain links TRBV4-1 to TRBJ2-3, with D maybe TRBD1 (6 bases). The germline V gene has CDR1 MGHRA and CDR2 YSYEKL. V lost 1 base and J lost 2, with 16 bases in between. This CDR3 has 17 residues. DNA for the CDR3: TGCGCCAGCAGCCAAGGACGACAGGTTAGGACCACAGATACGCAGTATTTT. Translated, it gives CASSQGRQVRTTDTQYF.

The V and J genes are TRBV15 and TRBJ1-5, with 10 bases aligning to TRBD1. Trimming removed 4 bases from V and 6 bases from J; junction bases left unmatched: 3. This CDR3 has 14 amino acids. Per germline, CDR1 LNHNV and CDR2 YYDKDF (reference sequence). CDR3 residues: CATSTDRGRQPQHF. The CDR3 bases are TGTGCCACCAGCACTGACAGGGGGCGTCAGCCCCAGCATTTT.

The gene calls are TRBV30 and TRBJ2-1; D is possibly TRBD2 (5 bases). The CDR3 is made up of 14 amino acids. CDR1 and CDR2 (germline): GTSNPN, SVGIG (reference sequence). V was cut by 2 bases and J by 9 bases, with 17 bases left in between. This chain's CDR3 is CAWSPRAAGVEQFF. CDR3 nucleotides: TGTGCCTGGAGTCCCCGCGCCGCCGGGGTTGAGCAGTTCTTC.

The rearrangement joins TRBV6-6 to TRBJ1-3; no firm D call. The CDR3 consists of 12 residues. Trimming shortened V by 7 bases and J by 4 bases, and 8 bases separated the two germline ends. Germline V gene sequence: CDR1 MNHNY, CDR2 SVGAGI (reference sequence). The CDR3 sequence: CASTLAGNTIYF. Here the CDR3 DNA reads TGTGCCAGCACCCTAGCCGGAAACACCATATATTTT.

This clone was observed a few times. The V call is TRBV9, the J call TRBJ1-2, with 10 positions matching TRBD1. The CDR3 totals 13 residues. J gave up 4 bases and V 7 bases, and 4 bases lay outside the gene matches. Looked up from germline, CDR1 is SGDLS and CDR2 is YYNGEE. CDR3 sequence: CASRGQGTYGYTF. The DNA for the CDR3 is TGTGCCAGCCGGGGACAGGGGACCTATGGCTACACCTTC.

The sample holds one count of this clone. V gene TRBV5-4 combines with J gene TRBJ2-7; 11 positions match TRBD2. The CDR3 totals 20 residues. CDR1 and CDR2 (germline): SGHNT, YYREEE (reference sequence). V was pared by 4 bases and J by 2 bases, with 20 bases of the junction left unmatched. The CDR3, as DNA: TGTGCCAGCAGCCCCGCCCATATATTACCGACTAGCGGGGTCACCTACGAGCAGTACTTC. Residues: CASSPAHILPTSGVTYEQYF.

This clone has only one observation. J is TRBJ2-7 and V is TRBV6-6; TRBD1 aligns across 7 bases. This CDR3 spans 14 amino acids. The V gene's germline CDR1 is MNHNY and CDR2 SVGAGI (reference sequence). Trimming cost V 7 bases and J 4 bases; bases outside gene matches: 10. CDR3 coding DNA: TGTGCCAGCACCCGGACAGGCCCCTCATACGAGCAGTACTTC. Translated: CASTRTGPSYEQYF.

The chain recombines TRBV29-1 with TRBJ1-4; TRBD1 might be the D (6 bases). With 6 bases removed from V and 6 bases from J, the gap between germline ends came to 14 bases. Looked up from germline, CDR1 is SQVTM and CDR2 is ANQGSEA. The CDR3 contains 13 residues. The CDR3 nucleotides are TGCAGCGTCAAGCAGGGGTTTTATGAAAAACTGTTTTTT. Its protein product is CSVKQGFYEKLFF.

The chain links TRBV2 to TRBJ1-2; no definite D call. The germline CDR1 and CDR2 sequences are SNHLY and FYNNEI. The CDR3 runs 11 residues. With 7 bases removed from V and 2 bases from J, the gap between germline ends came to 5 bases. CDR3: CASTRNYGYTF. The CDR3 DNA sequence: TGTGCCAGCACCAGGAACTATGGCTACACCTTC.

The V gene is TRBV2, the J gene TRBJ1-5; D might be TRBD1 (6 bases). From germline, CDR1 is SNHLY and CDR2 FYNNEI. The V end was cut by 6 bases, the J end by 4 bases, with 7 bases between. The CDR3 is made up of 12 amino acids. The CDR3 is CASRDRNQPQHF. CDR3 in DNA: TGTGCCAGCAGGGACAGAAATCAGCCCCAGCATTTT.

The chain's CDR3 is CASSSASGRRGDEQFF. As DNA, the CDR3 is TGTGCCAGCAGCTCAGCTAGCGGGAGGAGGGGAGATGAGCAGTTCTTC. The chain links TRBV11-2 to TRBJ2-1; TRBD2 agrees at 11 bases. The ends lost 4 bases at V and 8 bases at J; junction bases unmatched: 10. Germline assignment: CDR1 SGHAT and CDR2 FQNNGV. The CDR3 has 16 amino acids.

This clone was counted once. The chain links TRBV6-1 to TRBJ1-5; the D gene is possibly TRBD1 (5 bases). Germline lookup yields CDR1 MNHNS and CDR2 SASEGT. Trimming left V 3 bases short and J 8 bases short, with 14 bases between. The CDR3 is 14 amino acids. Written as DNA, the CDR3 is TGTGCCAGCAGTGATTCCGGGACTTCTAAGCCCCAGCATTTT. Translated: CASSDSGTSKPQHF.

The chain combines TRBV19 with TRBJ2-7; a weak D match, TRBD1 (5 bases). Per germline, CDR1 LNHDA and CDR2 SQIVND (reference sequence). The CDR3 has 15 residues. Trimming pared 5 bases from V and 7 bases from J, leaving 21 bases between. CDR3 in amino acids: CASSRVSRVGDEQYF. The CDR3 DNA sequence: TGTGCCAGTAGTCGGGTTAGCAGGGTAGGGGATGAGCAGTACTTC. The entire variable domain, with the rest obtained from reference TRBV19 and TRBJ2-7, is as follows: DGGITQSPKYLFRKEGQNVTLSCEQNLNHDAMYWYRQDPGQGLRLIYYSQIVNDFQKGDIAEGYSVSREKKESFPLTVTSAQKNPTAFYLCASSRVSRVGDEQYFGPGTRLTVT.

This chain links TRBV7-8 with TRBJ1-4; D not certain. V dropped 5 bases and J dropped 8 bases, with 21 bases sitting between them. Germline loops: CDR1 SGHVS, CDR2 FQNEAQ. CDR3 size: 16 residues. CDR3 DNA sequence: TGTGCCAGCAGCCTAAGCCACCCAACGGGAGGCGAAAAACTGTTTTTT. Its protein is CASSLSHPTGGEKLFF. Filled out from reference TRBV7-8 and TRBJ1-4, the complete variable domain reads GAGVSQSPRYKVAKRGQDVALRCDPISGHVSLFWYQQALGQGPEFLTYFQNEAQLDKSGLPSDRFFAERPEGSVSTLKIQRTQQEDSAVYLCASSLSHPTGGEKLFFGSGTQLSVL.

V is TRBV20-1 and J is TRBJ2-7, with D possibly matching TRBD2 (5 bases). From germline, CDR1 is DFQATT and CDR2 SNEGSKA (reference sequence). CDR3 size: 11 residues. The germline V and J ends were trimmed by 6 bases and 3 bases, with 9 bases remaining between them. The CDR3 loop is CSATRGYEQYF. The CDR3 DNA reads as TGCAGTGCCACCCGGGGCTACGAGCAGTACTTC.

The J gene is TRBJ2-7, the V gene TRBV6-6; no clear D gene. The V end was cut by 10 bases, the J end by 2 bases, with 15 bases between. The CDR3 loop spans 13 amino acids. In germline, CDR1 is MNHNY, CDR2 SVGAGI (reference sequence). The CDR3 nucleotides are TGTGCCACGGTCGACACAAGAGCCTACGAGCAGTACTTC. Translated: CATVDTRAYEQYF.

The CDR3 reads CASARDRGPYEQYF. The CDR3 DNA is TGCGCCAGCGCCCGGGACAGGGGGCCCTACGAGCAGTACTTC. V is TRBV5-1 and J is TRBJ2-5, with 12 bases matching TRBD1. The DNA end is a closer match to TRBJ2-7, so the J assignment may be wrong. Germline V gene lookup returns CDR1 SGHRS and CDR2 YFSETQ. This CDR3 is built from 14 residues.

This clone was counted a few times. V usage is TRBV5-1 and J usage is TRBJ1-2; 8 bases align to TRBD1. Trimming removed 0 bases from V and 3 bases from J; junction bases left unmatched: 7. The CDR3 spans 16 residues. Germline V gene data show CDR1 as SGHRS and CDR2 as YFSETQ. DNA of the CDR3: TGCGCCAGCAGCTTGGATAAGGGGACAGGTGACTATGGCTACACCTTC. Translated, it gives CASSLDKGTGDYGYTF.

The chain is built from TRBV2 and TRBJ2-5; 9 bases fit TRBD2. J lost 3 bases, V lost 6 bases, and 11 bases had no gene match. The CDR3 extends over 16 amino acids. Germline assignment: CDR1 SNHLY and CDR2 FYNNEI. The CDR3, as DNA: TGTGCCAGCAGACCACCGGGACTAGCCGCGGAAGAGACCCAGTACTTC. It is translated as CASRPPGLAAEETQYF.

The chain combines TRBV5-1 with TRBJ2-5; 11 bases match TRBD2. CDR1 and CDR2 from the germline V gene are SGHRS and YFSETQ. The CDR3 runs 16 residues. V lost 2 bases, J lost 1 base, and 4 bases stayed unmatched. This CDR3 reads CASSFTSGSRQETQYF. In nucleotides, the CDR3 is TGCGCCAGCAGCTTTACTAGCGGGAGTCGCCAAGAGACCCAGTACTTC.

This clone was detected a few times. The V gene is TRBV6-1, the J gene TRBJ1-6; tentative D call: TRBD1 (5 bases). Per the germline V gene, CDR1 is MNHNS and CDR2 is SASEGT. The V gene lost 1 base and the J gene lost 10 bases, with 17 bases spanning the gap. The CDR3 runs 16 residues. DNA of the CDR3: TGTGCCAGCAGTGAAGAAATGGGTTGGGGCGAATCACCCCTCCACTTT. Encoded protein: CASSEEMGWGESPLHF.

V gene TRBV10-3 combines with J gene TRBJ1-6, with 9 nucleotides matching TRBD1. Germline V CDR1 and CDR2: ENHRY, SYGVKD. With V trimmed by 6 bases and J by 5 bases, 5 bases remained unmatched. The CDR3 totals 15 residues. The CDR3 DNA reads TGTGCCATCAGCCAGGGACAGGGCCATAATTCACCCCTCCACTTT. Its protein product is CAISQGQGHNSPLHF.